This TCR beta chain appears in the sequencing data of a study of cytomegalovirus exposure and HLA in healthy donors. After removal of 4 bases from V and 3 bases from J, the junction contained 11 bases not matched to a gene. The germline V gene encodes CDR1 LNHDA and CDR2 SQIVND (reference sequence). CDR3 length: 17 residues. PCR primers comprised 60 Vbeta and 13 Jbeta primers. Clones were read by immunoSEQ multiplex PCR, and TCRdb kept only the in-frame ones, dropping some. The table includes some 170,000 clones, nearly 80% detected once. This clone was picked up one time. The TCR originated in a man in his forties in good health and CMV-seropositive. The sample taken for sequencing was PBMCs. The rearrangement links TRBV19 to TRBJ2-5; 10 bases agree with TRBD2. The CDR3: CASSTLHRTSGEETQYF. Written as DNA, the CDR3 is TGTGCCAGTAGTACTCTCCATCGGACTAGCGGAGAAGAGACCCAGTACTTC.